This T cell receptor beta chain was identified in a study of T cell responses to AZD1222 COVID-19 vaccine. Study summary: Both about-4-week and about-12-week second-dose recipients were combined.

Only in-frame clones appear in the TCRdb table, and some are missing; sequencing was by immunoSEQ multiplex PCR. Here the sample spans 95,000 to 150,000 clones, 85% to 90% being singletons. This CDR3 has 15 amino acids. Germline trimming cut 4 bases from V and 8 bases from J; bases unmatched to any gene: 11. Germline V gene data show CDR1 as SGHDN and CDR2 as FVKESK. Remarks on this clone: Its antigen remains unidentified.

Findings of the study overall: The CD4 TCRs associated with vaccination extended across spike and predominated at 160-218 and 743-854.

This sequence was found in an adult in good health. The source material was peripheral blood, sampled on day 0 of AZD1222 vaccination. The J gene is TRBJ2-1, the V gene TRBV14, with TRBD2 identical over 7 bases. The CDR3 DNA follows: TGTGCCAGCAGCCCCTCTCGGGGGGAATTCGATGAGCAGTTCTTC. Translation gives CASSPSRGEFDEQFF. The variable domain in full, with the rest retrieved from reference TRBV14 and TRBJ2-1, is EAGVTQFPSHSVIEKGQTVTLRCDPISGHDNLYWYRRVMGKEIKFLLHFVKESKQDESGMPNNRFLAERTGGTYSTLKVQPAELEDSGVYFCASSPSRGEFDEQFFGPGTRLTVL.